This T cell receptor beta chain was obtained from a study of T cells after yellow fever vaccination (dated by TCRdb to between 2018 and 2021). A note on the overall study: The SMART-Seq v4 Ultra Low Input RNA kit was used to prepare libraries from fractions with low cell numbers. Bulk TCR alpha and beta repertoires were sequenced longitudinally to track T-cell clones before and after primary and booster YFV17D yellow fever vaccination. The cohort comprised two healthy male donors, one aged 18 to 30 and one aged 30 to 40 years. Blood was drawn at multiple timepoints before and after primary and secondary immunization, with bulk PBMC replicates and cell subsets isolated. Study-wide findings and limitations: Compared with the primary T-cell response, the secondary T-cell response was faster but weaker, reaching its peak on day 5 rather than on day 15. After the booster, most of the clones that had expanded following primary vaccination were detected again (roughly 97% of CD4 and around 90% of CD8), which suggests that memory was broadly maintained. A small share of clonotypes was detected in both CD4 and CD8 compartments, with the overlap likely arising from convergent recombination. FACS-sorted repertoires could contain abundant contaminating clonotypes from the bulk population, so computational filtering was required. Only a couple of donors were included in the study, so the extent to which the findings can be generalized is limited.

This clonotype was picked up many times. The antigen it binds to is not known. The input lacks base qualities; no much larger clone sits a single base away. TCR cDNA was synthesized by 5'RACE template switching, which introduced a universal primer site and unique molecular identifiers. Priming of cDNA synthesis was performed from both the TCR alpha and TCR beta constant segments. Library amplification involved two PCR steps, and the second step added sample barcodes and sequencing adapters. Sequencing of libraries was performed on Illumina HiSeq 2500 (2x100 bp) or NovaSeq (2x150 bp). The study's own analysis went as follows. MIGEC was used to demultiplex reads and collapse the reads into UMI consensus sequences, and MiXCR was used for V(D)J alignment. Clonotypes responding to the vaccine were identified with edgeR on replicate PBMC samples, with the criteria of FDR below 0.01 and a log2 fold change above 5 up to day 15. Bulk clonotypes were assigned CD4 or CD8 identity according to which sequenced CD4 or CD8 repertoire held them at higher abundance. In-frame beta chains were kept once TCRdb had trimmed the public reads at Q25 with fastp and called clones with MiXCR. Rows with one shared CDR3 protein collapse into an entry with the most common genes and DNA. It is TCRdb's table, rather than the study itself, that gives the V and J calls and clone size. The sample table shows approximately 510,000 distinct CDR3 sequences, and 21% are seen once. About 16% of the sample is in the top ten clones.

According to the study, the label for this sample's treatment or condition signals: live attenuated yellow fever vaccine strain. At each blood-draw timepoint, two biological replicates of bulk PBMCs were obtained. A standard Ficoll-Paque protocol was used to isolate PBMCs from peripheral blood. TriZol was used to extract RNA from bulk PBMCs, from CD4 and CD8 fractions, and from dextramer-positive and dextramer-negative fractions. The CDR3 sequence holds 12 residues, the cysteine and phenylalanine included. The entry retains the CDR3 DNA only, 36 bases that are in frame from base 1. CDR1 and CDR2 are read off the germline V gene (reference sequence) as SEHNR and FQNEAQ. The V and J ends are trimmed by 5 bases and 8 bases, leaving 12 bases between them.

The sample in question was PBMCs, obtained roughly 20 days after the first yellow fever vaccination. The sequence joins TRBV7-9 to TRBJ1-2, and TRBD1 may be the D gene, going by 5 matching bases. The sequence derives from a man aged 18 to 35 who received the YFV17D yellow fever vaccine. The CDR3 region has the sequence CASSPGQSGYTF. The bases read TGTGCCAGCAGCCCAGGACAATCCGGCTACACCTTC.